A selection of T cell receptor beta chains follows, all from one sample in a study of beta chain features in type 1 diabetes. Produced via immunoSEQ multiplex PCR; TCRdb's table is partial and in-frame only. Of just over 450,000 clones listed, roughly 30% were seen once; the top ten hold 0.06% to 0.07%. Source material: naive CD4+ T cells from blood. These receptor sequences come from a man aged 18-30 years in good health. CDR3s include the opening cysteine and the closing phenylalanine or tryptophan. Fields, in order: J gene, D gene, V gene, clone size, CDR3 protein. A D gene is named only where the DNA matches it firmly. The size of a clone is reported for some rows only, either as once, few or many, or as a class for expanded clones.

TRBJ2-5 NA TRBV5-4 NA CASSLMGPETQYF
TRBJ2-1 NA TRBV27 few CASSLDFYNEQFF
TRBJ2-1 TRBD1 TRBV27 few CASKGKDREMNEQFF
TRBJ2-1 TRBD1 TRBV27 few CASSPHGTGNYNEQFF
TRBJ1-2 NA TRBV30 few CAWRGGPNYGYTF
TRBJ2-3 NA TRBV28 NA CASSLWSSGGGTDTQYF
TRBJ2-5 NA TRBV9 few CASSVGHHEETQYF
TRBJ2-1 NA TRBV9 few CASSPWNNEQFF
TRBJ2-3 NA TRBV10-3 few CAISAQADTQYF
TRBJ1-2 TRBD1 TRBV29-1 few CSVWQGQGIDYGYTF
TRBJ2-1 TRBD2 TRBV11-1 few CASSPWTSYNEQFF
TRBJ2-5 NA TRBV5-1 few CASSLTGETQYF
TRBJ2-7 NA TRBV20-1 few CSARAAYEQYF
TRBJ2-3 NA TRBV6-5 NA CASRETGTDTQYF
TRBJ1-1 TRBD1 TRBV6-5 NA CASRQGGEAFF
TRBJ2-3 NA TRBV29-1 few CSVDELGTDTQYF
TRBJ2-1 TRBD2 TRBV29-1 NA CSGLAGGLYNEQFF
TRBJ2-1 TRBD2 TRBV27 NA CASSKTSGWQFF
TRBJ2-1 NA TRBV30 few CAWSLGSGQFF
TRBJ2-7 TRBD2 TRBV9 NA CASSVAPSGGEQYF
TRBJ1-5 NA TRBV30 few CAWSRTQGGQPQHF
TRBJ2-1 NA TRBV5-1 NA CASSLDLSYNEQFF
TRBJ1-4 TRBD1 TRBV7-3 few CASSSRQGSQLFF
TRBJ1-1 TRBD1 TRBV29-1 few CSASQGRENTEAFF
TRBJ2-7 TRBD1 TRBV6-4 NA CASSDSPGGSYEQYF
TRBJ2-1 TRBD2 TRBV7-2 NA CASSLLAGAGYNEQFF
TRBJ2-1 TRBD2 TRBV7-7 NA CASSLSGRYNEQFF
TRBJ2-4 NA TRBV30 NA CAWSPPIRPIQYF
TRBJ2-1 TRBD2 TRBV7-2 few CASSSLAGGPYEQFF
TRBJ2-1 NA TRBV11-3 NA CASSHRGAGSNEQFF
TRBJ2-5 NA TRBV5-1 NA CASSEDQETQYF
TRBJ2-3 TRBD1 TRBV7-2 NA CASRFGQGAQDTQYF
TRBJ2-1 NA TRBV29-1 few CSVDNNEQFF
TRBJ1-5 NA TRBV30 few CASSTGNQPQHF
TRBJ1-3 NA TRBV23-1 few CASSQGLGNTIYF
TRBJ2-1 TRBD2 TRBV28 NA CASSVAGSSYNEQFF
TRBJ2-3 TRBD1 TRBV29-1 few CSALGQGDADTQYF
TRBJ2-1 NA TRBV23-1 NA CASSRREGVEEEQFF
TRBJ2-2 NA TRBV29-1 few CSANREGFTTGELFF
TRBJ2-3 NA TRBV5-1 few CASSLGGVFSTDTQYF
TRBJ2-7 TRBD1 TRBV6-5 few CASSLTGSSYEQYF
TRBJ2-1 NA TRBV28 NA CASSRYNEQFF
TRBJ1-1 TRBD1 TRBV30 NA CATIRRDRTNTEAFF
TRBJ2-7 NA TRBV30 once CAWRLGASYEQYF
TRBJ2-7 TRBD2 TRBV10-3 NA CAISGTSGAYEQYF
TRBJ1-1 NA TRBV6-6 NA CASSYSISGDTEAFF
TRBJ2-3 NA TRBV7-9 once CASSLGARTDTQYF
TRBJ1-5 TRBD1 TRBV7-2 few CASSFTGGGEPQHF
TRBJ2-6 NA TRBV14 NA CASSRQSGANVLTF
TRBJ2-7 TRBD1 TRBV18 NA CASSQDRDVSEQYF
TRBJ2-7 NA TRBV7-2 NA CASSRTPSYEQYF
TRBJ2-1 NA TRBV6-5 NA CASRRDSDYNEQFF
TRBJ2-4 NA TRBV29-1 NA CSAKGRLAKNIQYF
TRBJ2-7 TRBD2 TRBV7-2 NA CASSGGTSGTYEQYF